These 6 T cell receptor beta chains originate from one sample sequenced in a study of tumor and adjacent non-tumor tissue in lung cancer. No cell sorting was done before RNA was extracted from the tissue. The library came from three nested PCR rounds adapted from ARM-PCR protocols. MiXCR was run by TCRdb on the multiplex PCR reads, yielding one entry per CDR3 protein. The sample yields about 120,000 distinct CDR3 sequences, over 75% seen once. Sequencing was done on a sample of lung tumor tissue. The source of these receptors is a man in his 70s with non-small cell lung cancer.

The sample holds many counts of this clonotype. The gene calls are TRBV29-1 and TRBJ1-4; D not resolved. Germline V lookup: CDR1 SQVTM, CDR2 ANQGSEA. V lost 0 bases and J lost 13, with 15 bases in between. The length of the CDR3 is 13 residues. The CDR3 nucleotides read TGCAGCGTTGAAGATCCCAAGGCAGGTGGACTGTTTTTT. Translation gives CSVEDPKAGGLFF.

This chain connects TRBV5-4 to TRBJ2-2; TRBD1 aligns across 9 bases. This CDR3 is 17 amino acids long. With 2 bases clipped from V and 12 bases from J, the junction kept 17 bases outside the gene matches. Germline CDR1 reads SGHNT; CDR2 reads YYREEE (reference sequence). The CDR3 region is CASSLRPGTGIPGKLFF. The CDR3 DNA sequence: TGTGCCAGCAGCTTACGGCCAGGGACAGGGATCCCGGGGAAGCTGTTTTTT. The complete variable domain, with remaining parts taken from reference TRBV5-4 and TRBJ2-2, reads ETGVTQSPTHLIKTRGQQVTLRCSSQSGHNTVSWYQQALGQGPQFIFQYYREEENGRGNFPPRFSGLQFPNYSSELNVNALELDDSALYLCASSLRPGTGIPGKLFFGEGSRLTVL.

The chain employs TRBV6-5 and TRBJ1-2; D not resolved. CDR1 MNHEY and CDR2 SVGAGI come from the germline V gene. This CDR3 has 13 residues. Trimming left V 6 bases short and J 6 bases short, with 14 bases between. The CDR3 sequence: CASRAGKGNGYTF. The CDR3 nucleotides are TGTGCCAGCAGAGCTGGTAAAGGGAATGGCTACACCTTC.

The chain combines TRBV6-2 or TRBV6-3 with TRBJ1-2; weak D call: TRBD1 (6 bases). CDR1 MNHEY and CDR2 SVGEGT come from the germline V gene. The CDR3 is made up of 15 amino acids. Trimming pared 6 bases from V and 10 bases from J, leaving 24 bases between. CDR3 coding DNA: TGTGCCAGCAGCCAAAGGACAGTTCTTAACTATAACTACACCTTC. The encoded protein is CASSQRTVLNYNYTF.

As for this clonotype: Germline and junction disagree at one end, which may indicate a read error. The V gene is TRBV11-3, the J gene TRBJ2-3, with 7 bases that match TRBD2. Germline V gives CDR1 SGHNT, CDR2 YENEEA. The CDR3 covers 17 residues. The CDR3 reads CVSTQGLVGSGSDTQYF. The DNA for the CDR3 is TGTGTCAGCACCCAAGGACTAGTAGGGTCGGGATCAGATACGCAGTATTTT.

For this clonotype: One end of the junction does not line up with germline, which may come from a read error. The chain uses TRBV10-3 and TRBJ1-1; D is unresolved. The CDR3 consists of 12 residues. CDR1 and CDR2 from the germline V gene are ENHRY and SYGVKD. CDR3 in DNA: TGTGCTATCAGTGAGCGCGACTCTGAAGCTTTCTTT. Translation: CAISERDSEAFF.